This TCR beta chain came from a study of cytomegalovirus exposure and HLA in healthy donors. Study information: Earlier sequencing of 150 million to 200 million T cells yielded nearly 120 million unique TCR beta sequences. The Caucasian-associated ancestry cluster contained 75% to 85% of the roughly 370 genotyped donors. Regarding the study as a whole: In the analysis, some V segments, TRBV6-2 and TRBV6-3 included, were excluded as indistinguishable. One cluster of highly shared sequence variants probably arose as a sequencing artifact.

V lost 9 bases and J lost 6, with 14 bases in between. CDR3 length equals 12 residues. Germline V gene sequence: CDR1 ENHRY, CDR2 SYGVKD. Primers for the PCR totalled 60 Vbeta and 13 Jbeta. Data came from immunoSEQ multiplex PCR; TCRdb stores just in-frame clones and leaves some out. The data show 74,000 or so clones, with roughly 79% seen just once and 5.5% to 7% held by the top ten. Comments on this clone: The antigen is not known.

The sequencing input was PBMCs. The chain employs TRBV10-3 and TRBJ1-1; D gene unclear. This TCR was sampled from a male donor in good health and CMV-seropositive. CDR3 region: CAISTGAPEAFF. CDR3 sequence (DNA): TGTGCCATATCCACGGGAGCGCCTGAAGCTTTCTTT.